The entry that follows covers one TCR beta chain sequence. The sample belongs to a study of blood T cell repertoires in COVID-19. This CDR3 contains 15 residues. Trimming stripped 1 base from V and 5 bases from J, with 9 bases between. Germline V lookup: CDR1 SGHTA, CDR2 FQGTGA. Original processing notes: How many nucleated cells were present was estimated from reference gene primer amplification. Produced via immunoSEQ multiplex PCR; TCRdb's table is partial and in-frame only. That table furnishes V, J and clone size, whereas the DNA furnished D and trimming. The sample yields about 220,000 clones, about 86% seen once.

The sample taken for sequencing was peripheral blood. The chain links TRBV7-3 to TRBJ1-6; D is perhaps TRBD1 (5 bases). The TCR originated in a woman between 55 and 75 years old with acute or convalescent COVID-19. The CDR3 DNA sequence: TGTGCCAGCAGCTTAAATCCAGGGAATAATTCACCCCTCCACTTT. Its translation: CASSLNPGNNSPLHF. Based on the CDR3 plus reference TRBV7-3 and TRBJ1-6, the full variable domain is GAGVSQTPSNKVTEKGKYVELRCDPISGHTALYWYRQSLGQGPEFLIYFQGTGAADDSGLPNDRFFAVRPEGSVSTLKIQRTERGDSAVYLCASSLNPGNNSPLHFGNGTRLTVT.